Sequencing of this T cell receptor (beta chain) was carried out in a study of blood T cell repertoires in COVID-19. Libraries were prepared by immunoSEQ multiplex PCR; TCRdb keeps only in-frame clonotypes and omits some of them. The sample gives approximately 160,000 clones, roughly 85% of which show up once; approximately 4.4% is in the top ten. From germline, CDR1 is MGHRA and CDR2 YSYEKL. V lost 4 bases and J 0 bases, leaving 6 bases between the germline ends. This CDR3 spans 13 amino acids. Material: PBMCs or T cells enriched from blood (not recorded which). The sequence derives from a woman in her forties or fifties who had recovered from COVID-19. J is TRBJ1-2 and V is TRBV4-1; D is ambiguous. The CDR3, as DNA: TGCGCCAGCAGCCCGGGAGCTAACTATGGCTACACCTTC. Its translation: CASSPGANYGYTF.